This TCR beta chain was sequenced in a study of blood T cell repertoires in COVID-19. Background on the study: The origin of the acute and convalescent COVID-19 samples was the United States, Italy and Spain. T cells, B-cell-depleted T cells, or PBMCs provided the cDNA or gDNA that served as material.

Authors' data handling: How many nucleated cells were present was estimated from reference gene primer amplification. Generated by immunoSEQ multiplex PCR, the TCRdb table keeps only in-frame clones and is missing some. V and J calls and clone size are copied from that table; D and trimming were computed from the DNA. The data contain 75,000 to 100,000 clones, about 89% of them singletons. Sequenced input: peripheral blood. The TCR comes from a human donor with acute or convalescent COVID-19. The donor label of this sample is uncertain.

In DNA form, the CDR3 reads TGCGCCAGCAGCTTTGGACTAGCGGGGAGTACAGATACGCAGTATTTT. The encoded protein is CASSFGLAGSTDTQYF. V usage is TRBV5-1 and J usage is TRBJ2-3; 12 nucleotides match TRBD2. The CDR3 covers 16 residues. Germline CDR1 SGHRS, CDR2 YFSETQ. V lost 2 bases, J lost 3 bases, and 4 bases stayed unmatched. Using reference TRBV5-1 and TRBJ2-3 for the parts outside the CDR3, the full variable domain is KAGVTQTPRYLIKTRGQQVTLSCSPISGHRSVSWYQQTPGQGLQFLFEYFSETQRNKGNFPGRFSGRQFSNSRSEMNVSTLELGDSALYLCASSFGLAGSTDTQYFGPGTRLTVL.